These 14 T cell receptor beta chains originate from one sample sequenced in a study of siplizumab effects on memory and regulatory T cells. Sequenced by immunoSEQ multiplex PCR; TCRdb stores in-frame clones only, minus some. There are approximately 50,000 clones in the sample; about 94% occur only once, and roughly a sixth lies in the top ten. Sequenced material: CD8+ T cells sorted from blood. The receptors were sampled from a human donor in good health.

The chain employs TRBV7-9 and TRBJ1-2; D gene ambiguous. Germline V CDR1 and CDR2: SEHNR, FQNEAQ (reference sequence). The length of the CDR3 is 16 residues. The germline V and J ends were trimmed by 5 bases and 4 bases, with 20 bases remaining between them. Here the CDR3 reads CASSTQDGTRLYGYTF. The CDR3 DNA reads as TGTGCCAGCAGCACCCAGGACGGCACGAGACTCTATGGCTACACCTTC.

The chain uses TRBV12-5 and TRBJ2-1; D not resolved. Germline V CDR1 and CDR2: LGHNT, FRNRAP. This CDR3 spans 13 amino acids. V lost 6 bases and J 0 bases, leaving 6 bases between the germline ends. In DNA, the CDR3 is TGTGCTAGTGGGACACCCTCCTACAATGAGCAGTTCTTC. Protein sequence: CASGTPSYNEQFF.

This rearrangement joins TRBV12-5 to TRBJ1-5; D is uncertain. This CDR3 has 11 amino acids. The V gene's germline CDR1 is LGHNT and CDR2 FRNRAP. V lost 5 bases to trimming and J lost 4 bases, with 3 bases between them. CDR3 sequence reads: CASGINQPQHF. For the CDR3, the DNA is TGTGCTAGTGGTATTAATCAGCCCCAGCATTTT.

The chain links TRBV27 to TRBJ2-7; 7 nucleotides agree with TRBD1. Germline loops: CDR1 MNHEY, CDR2 SMNVEV (reference sequence). Germline trimming cut 4 bases from V and 2 bases from J; bases unmatched to any gene: 5. This CDR3 is built from 14 residues. The CDR3 DNA is TGTGCCAGCAGTTGGAACAGGGGCGCCTACGAGCAGTACTTC. Protein product: CASSWNRGAYEQYF.

This clone was observed once. The CDR3 is CASSIPDRDYEQYF. DNA of the CDR3: TGTGCCAGTAGTATCCCGGACAGGGATTACGAGCAGTACTTC. The V call is TRBV19, the J call TRBJ2-7; 8 nucleotides line up with TRBD1. The ends lost 3 bases at V and 4 bases at J; junction bases unmatched: 5. This CDR3 is 14 amino acids long. Looked up from germline, CDR1 is LNHDA and CDR2 is SQIVND (reference sequence).

The J gene is TRBJ2-7, the V gene TRBV7-9, with TRBD1 identical over 7 bases. Germline CDR1 is SEHNR and CDR2 is FQNEAQ (reference sequence). V trimming: 2 bases; J trimming: 10 bases; junction bases outside the gene matches: 8. This CDR3 has 13 residues. Here the CDR3 reads CASSLPGTVDQYF. The CDR3 DNA reads TGTGCCAGCAGCTTACCCGGGACAGTAGATCAGTACTTC.

V and J are TRBV7-9 and TRBJ1-3, with D perhaps matching TRBD1 (6 bases). V was pared by 4 bases and J by 1 base, with 17 bases between. The CDR3 is 17 residues long. The V gene's germline CDR1 is SEHNR and CDR2 FQNEAQ (reference sequence). For the CDR3, the DNA is TGTGCCAGCAGCTCCGACAGGTATTCGGGATCTGGAAACACCATATATTTT. Its translation is CASSSDRYSGSGNTIYF.

The chain recombines TRBV19 with TRBJ1-1; D is uncertain. CDR3 length equals 11 residues. From germline, CDR1 is LNHDA and CDR2 SQIVND (reference sequence). Trimming pared 8 bases from V and 1 base from J, leaving 5 bases between. The CDR3 region is CASHRNTEAFF. The CDR3, as DNA: TGTGCCAGTCACCGGAACACTGAAGCTTTCTTT.

The J gene is TRBJ2-7, the V gene TRBV7-9; D gene unclear. The germline V gene encodes CDR1 SEHNR and CDR2 FQNEAQ (reference sequence). The CDR3 consists of 10 residues. The V gene lost 5 bases and the J gene lost 3 bases, with 2 bases spanning the gap. The CDR3 DNA is TGTGCCAGCAGCGGCTACGAGCAGTACTTC. Its protein is CASSGYEQYF.

The chain employs TRBV7-9 and TRBJ1-2; D is ambiguous. Germline CDR1 and CDR2: SEHNR and FQNEAQ (reference sequence). The CDR3 is 13 residues long. The V gene lost 0 bases and the J gene lost 8 bases, with 10 bases spanning the gap. The CDR3 nucleotides read TGTGCCAGCAGCTTAGCGCATATGTACGGCTACACCTTC. It yields the protein CASSLAHMYGYTF.

The rearrangement links TRBV6-6 to TRBJ2-5; TRBD1 matches at 7 bases. The CDR3 has 12 residues. In germline, CDR1 is MNHNY, CDR2 SVGAGI (reference sequence). V lost 2 bases to trimming and J lost 9 bases; unmatched junction nucleotides: 3. CDR3 in amino acids: CASSYRGLAQYF. DNA of the CDR3: TGTGCCAGCAGTTACAGGGGGCTGGCCCAGTACTTC.

This rearrangement joins TRBV5-4 to TRBJ2-7; D not resolved. Germline CDR1 SGHNT, CDR2 YYREEE (reference sequence). V gave up 1 base and J gave up 1 base, with 9 bases separating them. The CDR3 contains 14 residues. The CDR3 sequence is CASSLYGESYEQYF. The CDR3 nucleotides read TGTGCCAGCAGCTTGTACGGAGAGTCCTACGAGCAGTACTTC.

The chain recombines TRBV28 with TRBJ2-1; tentative D call: TRBD2 (6 bases). This CDR3 is 14 amino acids long. Germline V gives CDR1 MDHEN, CDR2 SYDVKM. V was cut by 7 bases and J by 3 bases, with 13 bases left in between. DNA for the CDR3: TGTGCCAGCACACTGGGGGGATTCTACAATGAGCAGTTCTTC. This codes for CASTLGGFYNEQFF.

A word on this clone: A junction end diverges from the germline sequence, so it may reflect a read error. The CDR3 spells CAGSQGPPNYGYTF. CDR3 coding DNA: TGTGCCGGCAGCCAGGGACCCCCTAACTATGGCTACACCTTC. The gene calls are TRBV2 and TRBJ1-2; TRBD1 is a possible D gene (5 bases). Germline V gene data show CDR1 as SNHLY and CDR2 as FYNNEI. This CDR3 is built from 14 residues.